Listed below are T cell receptor beta chains from one sample, sequenced in a study of cytomegalovirus exposure and HLA in healthy donors. TCRdb keeps only in-frame clones here, not all; method: immunoSEQ multiplex PCR. The sample includes tens of thousands of clones. The sample comprised PBMCs. Every receptor here comes from a man aged 45-60 years in good health and CMV-seronegative. The CDR3 runs from the conserved cysteine through the conserved F or W. Fields, in order: V gene, J gene, D gene, CDR3 protein, CDR3 DNA. The D gene is left open where the match is weak.

v_call: TRBV11-2; j_call: TRBJ1-3; d_call: TRBD1; cdr3_aa: CASSLVGDRRNTIYF; cdr3_nt: TGTGCCAGCAGCTTAGTGGGGGACAGGAGAAACACCATATATTTT
v_call: TRBV28; j_call: TRBJ1-1; d_call: -; cdr3_aa: CASSLEILARAFF; cdr3_nt: TGTGCCAGCAGTCTTGAGATTTTAGCGAGGGCTTTCTTT
v_call: TRBV19; j_call: TRBJ2-1; d_call: TRBD2; cdr3_aa: CASSIASGVYNEQFF; cdr3_nt: TGTGCCAGTAGTATAGCTAGCGGGGTCTACAATGAGCAGTTCTTC
v_call: TRBV11-2; j_call: TRBJ1-1; d_call: -; cdr3_aa: CASSTRGNGEAFF; cdr3_nt: TGTGCCAGCAGCACCAGAGGTAACGGTGAAGCTTTCTTT
v_call: TRBV4-3; j_call: TRBJ1-6; d_call: -; cdr3_aa: CASSQDSLLDNSPLHF; cdr3_nt: TGCGCCAGCAGCCAAGATAGCCTTTTAGATAATTCACCCCTCCACTTT
v_call: TRBV30; j_call: TRBJ2-1; d_call: TRBD2; cdr3_aa: CAWGPGLADNEQFF; cdr3_nt: TGTGCCTGGGGACCGGGACTAGCAGACAATGAGCAGTTCTTC
v_call: TRBV5-1; j_call: TRBJ1-1; d_call: -; cdr3_aa: CASSYPDFSEAFF; cdr3_nt: TGCGCCAGCAGCTACCCGGACTTCTCTGAAGCTTTCTTT
v_call: TRBV5-1; j_call: TRBJ2-1; d_call: TRBD1; cdr3_aa: CASSRGGQGYNEQFF; cdr3_nt: TGCGCCAGCAGCAGGGGGGGACAGGGTTACAATGAGCAGTTCTTC
v_call: TRBV4-3; j_call: TRBJ1-1; d_call: -; cdr3_aa: CASSQLTVQGEAFF; cdr3_nt: TGCGCCAGCAGCCAACTCACGGTGCAGGGTGAAGCTTTCTTT
v_call: TRBV20-1; j_call: TRBJ2-7; d_call: -; cdr3_aa: CSATLLRQYF; cdr3_nt: TGCAGTGCTACCTTACTTCGACAGTACTTC
v_call: TRBV18; j_call: TRBJ2-5; d_call: -; cdr3_aa: CASSAGSQETQYF; cdr3_nt: TGTGCCAGCTCAGCCGGGAGTCAAGAGACCCAGTACTTC
v_call: TRBV7-8; j_call: TRBJ2-7; d_call: -; cdr3_aa: CASSEPPMTAQYEQYF; cdr3_nt: TGTGCCAGCAGCGAACCTCCCATGACGGCACAGTACGAGCAGTACTTC
v_call: TRBV7-8; j_call: TRBJ1-1; d_call: -; cdr3_aa: CASSFPSRDTEAFF; cdr3_nt: TGTGCCAGCAGTTTTCCTTCTCGGGACACTGAAGCTTTCTTT
v_call: TRBV5-6; j_call: TRBJ2-7; d_call: -; cdr3_aa: CASSLVVRDSEQYF; cdr3_nt: TGTGCCAGCAGCTTGGTAGTCAGGGATTCGGAGCAGTACTTC
v_call: TRBV19; j_call: TRBJ1-3; d_call: TRBD1; cdr3_aa: CASSIRDRGNTIYF; cdr3_nt: TGTGCCAGTAGTATCCGGGACAGAGGAAACACCATATATTTT
v_call: TRBV5-1; j_call: TRBJ1-2; d_call: TRBD1; cdr3_aa: CASGTVNYGYTF; cdr3_nt: TGCGCCAGTGGGACAGTTAACTATGGCTACACCTTC
v_call: TRBV9; j_call: TRBJ1-6; d_call: TRBD1; cdr3_aa: CASSGQGSVENSPLHF; cdr3_nt: TGTGCCAGCAGCGGACAGGGCTCGGTAGAAAATTCACCCCTCCACTTT
v_call: TRBV18; j_call: TRBJ2-5; d_call: -; cdr3_aa: CASSPPNQETQYF; cdr3_nt: TGTGCCAGCTCACCTCCCAACCAAGAGACCCAGTACTTC
v_call: TRBV10-3; j_call: TRBJ2-2; d_call: TRBD1; cdr3_aa: CAISRDRVATGELFF; cdr3_nt: TGTGCCATCAGCCGGGACAGGGTTGCGACCGGGGAGCTGTTTTTT
v_call: TRBV6-5; j_call: TRBJ2-1; d_call: TRBD2; cdr3_aa: CASRATSGGYNEQFF; cdr3_nt: TGTGCCAGCAGGGCGACTAGCGGGGGTTACAATGAGCAGTTCTTC
v_call: TRBV9; j_call: TRBJ1-1; d_call: -; cdr3_aa: CASSAQGTEAFF; cdr3_nt: TGTGCCAGCAGCGCACAGGGCACTGAAGCTTTCTTT
v_call: TRBV5-6; j_call: TRBJ2-7; d_call: -; cdr3_aa: CASKRGINYEQYF; cdr3_nt: TGTGCCAGCAAACGGGGGATCAACTACGAGCAGTACTTC
v_call: TRBV5-6; j_call: TRBJ1-6; d_call: -; cdr3_aa: CASSLTENSPLHF; cdr3_nt: TGTGCCAGCAGCCTGACGGAGAATTCACCCCTCCACTTT
v_call: TRBV30; j_call: TRBJ2-5; d_call: -; cdr3_aa: CAWSRGAGETQYF; cdr3_nt: TGTGCCTGGAGTCGGGGGGCGGGGGAGACCCAGTACTTC
v_call: TRBV14; j_call: TRBJ1-2; d_call: -; cdr3_aa: CASSQTVAYGYTF; cdr3_nt: TGTGCCAGCAGCCAGACAGTGGCCTATGGCTACACCTTC
v_call: TRBV12-5; j_call: TRBJ1-1; d_call: -; cdr3_aa: CASGYRENTEAFF; cdr3_nt: TGTGCTAGTGGTTACAGGGAGAACACTGAAGCTTTCTTT
v_call: TRBV5-8; j_call: TRBJ1-5; d_call: TRBD1; cdr3_aa: CASSLTLTGGLGNQPQHF; cdr3_nt: TGTGCCAGCAGCTTGACCCTGACAGGGGGTCTGGGCAATCAGCCCCAGCATTTT
v_call: TRBV5-1; j_call: TRBJ1-1; d_call: TRBD1; cdr3_aa: CASSWEQGAVTEAFF; cdr3_nt: TGCGCCAGCAGCTGGGAACAGGGGGCGGTCACTGAAGCTTTCTTT
v_call: TRBV7-9; j_call: TRBJ1-5; d_call: TRBD1; cdr3_aa: CASSLATGQDQPQHF; cdr3_nt: TGTGCCAGCAGCTTAGCTACCGGACAGGACCAGCCCCAGCATTTT
v_call: TRBV7-9; j_call: TRBJ2-3; d_call: -; cdr3_aa: CASNPFTSSGTDTQYF; cdr3_nt: TGTGCCAGCAACCCCTTTACTAGCTCGGGCACAGATACGCAGTATTTT
v_call: TRBV2; j_call: TRBJ1-5; d_call: -; cdr3_aa: CASSDQGYQPQHF; cdr3_nt: TGTGCCAGCAGTGACCAGGGTTATCAGCCCCAGCATTTT
v_call: TRBV11-3; j_call: TRBJ1-6; d_call: -; cdr3_aa: CASSPGRGDSPLHF; cdr3_nt: TGTGCCAGCAGCCCGGGTCGAGGTGATTCACCCCTCCACTTT
v_call: TRBV11-2; j_call: TRBJ1-1; d_call: TRBD1; cdr3_aa: CASSLRPGQGTMNTEAFF; cdr3_nt: TGTGCCAGCAGCTTACGGCCGGGACAGGGGACTATGAACACTGAAGCTTTCTTT